This T cell receptor beta chain was identified during a study of cytomegalovirus exposure and HLA in healthy donors. The wider study: Early released data had around 88 million unique TCRs, all coming from HLA-typed donors.

Overall study results and limits: CMV antigen specificity of three CMV-associated chains was confirmed in vitro.

Use of 60 Vbeta and 13 Jbeta primers characterized the PCR. Authors' analysis steps: Tens of millions of unique TCR beta chains, roughly 11 million of them shared, were counted by a later analysis. The protocol was immunoSEQ multiplex PCR, while the TCRdb copy is restricted to in-frame clones and leaves out a portion. V and J calls and clone size follow that table, whereas D and trimming were derived from the DNA. Altogether fewer than 200,000 clones are present, roughly 80% being singletons, with the ten largest covering 1.5% to 2%. The CDR3 loop spans 14 amino acids. Trimming took off 4 bases at V and 0 bases at J, with 10 bases between the two ends. Germline V CDR1 and CDR2: SGHRS, YFSETQ. On this clone itself: No antigen is known for it.

This receptor was obtained from a woman in her late teens or twenties in good health and CMV-seronegative. This rearrangement joins TRBV5-1 to TRBJ1-2; the D is unclear. The sequenced sample was PBMCs. The CDR3 nucleotides are TGCGCCAGCAGCCGCCAGGCCGCTAACTATGGCTACACCTTC. Its protein is CASSRQAANYGYTF. Full variable domain (outside the CDR3, taken from reference TRBV5-1 and TRBJ1-2): KAGVTQTPRYLIKTRGQQVTLSCSPISGHRSVSWYQQTPGQGLQFLFEYFSETQRNKGNFPGRFSGRQFSNSRSEMNVSTLELGDSALYLCASSRQAANYGYTFGSGTRLTVV.